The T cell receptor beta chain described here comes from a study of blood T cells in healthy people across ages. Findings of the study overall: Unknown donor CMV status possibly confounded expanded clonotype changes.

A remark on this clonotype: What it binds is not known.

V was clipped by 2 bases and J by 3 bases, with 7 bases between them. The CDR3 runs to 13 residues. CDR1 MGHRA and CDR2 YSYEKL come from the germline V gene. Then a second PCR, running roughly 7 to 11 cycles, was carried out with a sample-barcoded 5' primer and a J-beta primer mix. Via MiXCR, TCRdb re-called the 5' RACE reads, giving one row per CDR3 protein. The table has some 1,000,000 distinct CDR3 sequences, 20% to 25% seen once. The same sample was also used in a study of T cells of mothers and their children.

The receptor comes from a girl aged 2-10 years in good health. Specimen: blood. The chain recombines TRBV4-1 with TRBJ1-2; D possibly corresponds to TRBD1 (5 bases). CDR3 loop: CASSQQGDYGYTF. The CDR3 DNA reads TGCGCCAGCAGCCAACAGGGTGACTATGGCTACACCTTC.